A single sample gave rise to the 10 T cell receptor beta chains below, sequenced in a study of OX40 agonist ivuxolimab in advanced cancers. Sequencing used immunoSEQ multiplex PCR; TCRdb keeps in-frame clones, though not all of them. Among under 75,000 clones listed, 91% were seen once. The sequencing here drew on CD4+ or CD8+ T cells sorted from blood, taken in a trial of the OX40 agonist ivuxolimab. The receptors shown here come from an adult with an advanced solid tumor such as melanoma, head and neck, liver or kidney cancer.

The chain links TRBV4-3 to TRBJ2-3; D perhaps matches TRBD2 (5 bases). Germline V gives CDR1 LGHNA, CDR2 YSLEER. The CDR3 totals 17 residues. The ends were cut back, 1 base at V and 0 bases at J, with 14 bases in the middle. Written as DNA, the CDR3 is TGCGCCAGCAGCCAAGGCCTCGGGATTGAGAGCACAGATACGCAGTATTTT. This gives the protein CASSQGLGIESTDTQYF.

This clone has a single count. The chain links TRBV4-3 to TRBJ2-1; the match to TRBD2 covers 9 bases. This CDR3 is built from 15 residues. The V segment lost 1 base and the J segment 7 bases; nucleotides outside the gene matches: 5. Germline V CDR1 and CDR2: LGHNA, YSLEER. This chain's CDR3 is CASSQGLAERNEQFF. Here the CDR3 DNA reads TGCGCCAGCAGCCAAGGACTAGCGGAGCGAAATGAGCAGTTCTTC.

This clone was seen only a few times. The CDR3 region has the DNA TGTGCCAGCAGCTTGAGCTCTAGCGTCTACGAGCAGTACTTC. This encodes CASSLSSSVYEQYF. V and J are TRBV5-6 and TRBJ2-7; tentative D call: TRBD2 (6 bases). CDR1 is SGHDT, CDR2 YYEEEE, per germline. The CDR3 extends over 14 amino acids. The V end was cut by 1 base, the J end by 3 bases, with 11 bases between.

The table lists this clone with a count of one. This chain connects TRBV7-9 to TRBJ2-1, with D perhaps TRBD1 or TRBD2 (7 bases each). CDR1 SEHNR and CDR2 FQNEAQ come from the germline V gene (reference sequence). V was cut by 5 bases and J by 5 bases, with 22 bases left in between. The CDR3 is 17 amino acids. This chain's CDR3 is CASSPGGQGVRNNEQFF. The CDR3 DNA is TGTGCCAGCAGCCCGGGGGGTCAGGGGGTAAGAAACAATGAGCAGTTCTTC.

The chain carries TRBV5-4 and TRBJ1-1; no clear D gene. Trimming took off 0 bases at V and 1 base at J, with 10 bases between the two ends. This CDR3 spans 15 amino acids. Per the germline V gene, CDR1 is SGHNT and CDR2 is YYREEE (reference sequence). CDR3 nucleotide sequence: TGTGCCAGCAGCTTGGATCCGCAGACGAACACTGAAGCTTTCTTT. Protein: CASSLDPQTNTEAFF.

The chain recombines TRBV7-8 with TRBJ2-1; 9 nucleotides align to TRBD1. The germline gives CDR1 SGHVS, CDR2 FQNEAQ. J lost 8 bases, V lost 7 bases, and 12 bases had no gene match. The CDR3 has 15 residues. CDR3 coding DNA: TGTGCCAGCACCGAACACGGGACAGGGAACGATGAGCAGTTCTTC. Protein product: CASTEHGTGNDEQFF.

The gene calls are TRBV11-2 and TRBJ2-1; perhaps TRBD1 as D (6 bases). Germline CDR1 reads SGHAT; CDR2 reads FQNNGV. The length of the CDR3 is 15 residues. Trimming shortened V by 4 bases and J by 5 bases, and 15 bases separated the two germline ends. The CDR3 reads CASSSSGTFHNEQFF. As DNA, the CDR3 is TGTGCCAGCAGCTCCTCCGGGACATTCCACAATGAGCAGTTCTTC. The variable domain in full, with the rest retrieved from reference TRBV11-2 and TRBJ2-1, is EAGVAQSPRYKIIEKRQSVAFWCNPISGHATLYWYQQILGQGPKLLIQFQNNGVVDDSQLPKDRFSAERLKGVDSTLKIQPAKLEDSAVYLCASSSSGTFHNEQFFGPGTRLTVL.

J is TRBJ2-4 and V is TRBV10-3; no firm D call. Germline assignment: CDR1 ENHRY and CDR2 SYGVKD. The CDR3 contains 17 residues. The V end lost 3 bases, the J end lost 1 base, and 16 bases lay between the germline ends. The CDR3 loop is CAISDPPDLGAKNIQYF. CDR3 nucleotide sequence: TGTGCCATCAGTGACCCCCCGGACCTTGGGGCCAAAAACATTCAGTACTTC.

This clone has just one count. The chain recombines TRBV11-3 with TRBJ1-1; 7 bases match TRBD1. The J segment lost 0 bases and the V segment lost 1 base, leaving 5 bases of the junction unmatched. The CDR3 is 16 residues long. CDR1 and CDR2 (germline): SGHNT, YENEEA. CDR3 in DNA: TGTGCCAGCAGCTTAGTTCACAGGGGATTGAACACTGAAGCTTTCTTT. Protein product: CASSLVHRGLNTEAFF.

V and J are TRBV10-2 and TRBJ2-7, with D unclear. CDR3 size: 13 residues. Per germline, CDR1 WSHSY and CDR2 SAAADI. The ends were cut back, 7 bases at V and 6 bases at J, with 16 bases in the middle. This CDR3 reads CASTPGPRPEQYF. The CDR3 DNA sequence: TGCGCCAGCACCCCGGGCCCACGCCCCGAGCAGTACTTC.